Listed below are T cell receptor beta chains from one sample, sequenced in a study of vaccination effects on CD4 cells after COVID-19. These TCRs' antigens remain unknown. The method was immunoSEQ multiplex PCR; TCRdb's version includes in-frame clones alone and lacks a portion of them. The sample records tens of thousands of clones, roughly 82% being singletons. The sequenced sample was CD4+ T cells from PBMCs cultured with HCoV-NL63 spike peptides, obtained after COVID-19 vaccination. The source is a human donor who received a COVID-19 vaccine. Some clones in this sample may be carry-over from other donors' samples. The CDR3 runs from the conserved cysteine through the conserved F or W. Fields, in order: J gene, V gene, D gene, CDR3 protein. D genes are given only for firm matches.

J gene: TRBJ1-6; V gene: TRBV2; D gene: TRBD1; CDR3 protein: CASSVRGTGVGNSPLHF
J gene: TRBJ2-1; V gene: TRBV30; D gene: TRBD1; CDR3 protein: CAWSIPGTGGFYEQFF
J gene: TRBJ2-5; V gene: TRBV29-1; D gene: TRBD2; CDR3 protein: CSVARTSGGPAETQYF
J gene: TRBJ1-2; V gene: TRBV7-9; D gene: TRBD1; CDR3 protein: CASSPGYRGKGYGYTF
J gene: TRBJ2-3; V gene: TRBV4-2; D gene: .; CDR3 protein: CASSQDLATDTQYF
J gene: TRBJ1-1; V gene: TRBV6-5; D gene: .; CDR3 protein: CASRTPGTGVEAFF
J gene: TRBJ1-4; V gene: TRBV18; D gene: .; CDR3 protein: CASSQGFSNEKLFF
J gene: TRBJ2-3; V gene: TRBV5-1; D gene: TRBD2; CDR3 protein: CASSQPSGGGTDTQYF
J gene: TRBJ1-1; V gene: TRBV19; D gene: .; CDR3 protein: CASIRRDVGTEAFF
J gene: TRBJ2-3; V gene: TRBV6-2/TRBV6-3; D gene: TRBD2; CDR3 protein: CASSPRAGGPDTQYF
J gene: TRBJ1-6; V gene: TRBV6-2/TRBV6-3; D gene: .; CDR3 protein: CASSSAGANSPLHF
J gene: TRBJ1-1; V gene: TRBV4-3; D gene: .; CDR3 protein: CASSQDNSERPEAFF
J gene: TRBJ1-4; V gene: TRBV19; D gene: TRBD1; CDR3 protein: CASSSPGQGAINEKLFF
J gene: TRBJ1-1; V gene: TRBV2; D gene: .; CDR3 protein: CASSWGQRNTEAFF
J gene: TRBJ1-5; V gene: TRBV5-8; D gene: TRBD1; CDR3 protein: CASSDTRTGGDGNQPQHF
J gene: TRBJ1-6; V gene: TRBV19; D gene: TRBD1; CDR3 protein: CASKDRGYNSPLHF
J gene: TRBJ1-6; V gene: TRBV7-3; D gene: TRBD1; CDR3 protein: CASSRDRGNSPLHF
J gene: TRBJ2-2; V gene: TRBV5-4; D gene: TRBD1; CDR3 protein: CASSLVGQGATGELFF
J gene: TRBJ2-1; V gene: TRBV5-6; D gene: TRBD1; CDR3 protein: CASSLKWDSYNEQFF
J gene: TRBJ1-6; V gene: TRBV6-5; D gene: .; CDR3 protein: CASSYAPATSPLHF
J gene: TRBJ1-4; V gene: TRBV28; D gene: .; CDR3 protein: CASSGQMGVEKLFF
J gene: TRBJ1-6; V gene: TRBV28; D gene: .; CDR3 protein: CASTPGLGGGIRYNSPLHF
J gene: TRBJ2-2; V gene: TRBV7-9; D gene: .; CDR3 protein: CASSNGLLNTGELFF
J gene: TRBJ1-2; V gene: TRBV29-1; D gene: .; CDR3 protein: CSVMTEDYGYTF
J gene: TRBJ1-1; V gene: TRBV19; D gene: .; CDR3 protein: CASSPSDTNTEAFF
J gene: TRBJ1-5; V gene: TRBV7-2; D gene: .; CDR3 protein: CASSLPEVSNQPQHF
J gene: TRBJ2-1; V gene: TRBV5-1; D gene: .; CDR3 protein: CASRGRGMAYNEQFF
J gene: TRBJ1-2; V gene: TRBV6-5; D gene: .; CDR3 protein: CASRFFDGNYGYTF
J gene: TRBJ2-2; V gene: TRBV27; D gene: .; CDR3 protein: CASSLWGNTGELFF
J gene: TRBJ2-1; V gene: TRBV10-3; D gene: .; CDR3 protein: CAIKPSNPSDEQFF
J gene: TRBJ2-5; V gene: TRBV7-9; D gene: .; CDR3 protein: CASSLVGEETQYF
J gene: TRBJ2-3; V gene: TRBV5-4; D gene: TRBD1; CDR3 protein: CASSFRDSRTDTQYF
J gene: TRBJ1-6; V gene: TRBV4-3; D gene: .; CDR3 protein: CASSLLWEINSPLHF
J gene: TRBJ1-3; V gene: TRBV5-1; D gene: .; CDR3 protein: CASSSGDSGNTIYF
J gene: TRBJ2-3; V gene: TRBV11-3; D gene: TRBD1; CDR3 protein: CASSSGTGVTDTQYF
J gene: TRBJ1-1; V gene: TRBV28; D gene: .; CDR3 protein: CASSPNPTLVNTEAFF
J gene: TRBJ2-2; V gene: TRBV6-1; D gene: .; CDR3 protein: CASSGQGGLLTGELFF
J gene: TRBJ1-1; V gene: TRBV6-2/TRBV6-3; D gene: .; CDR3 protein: CASSYSNSEAFF
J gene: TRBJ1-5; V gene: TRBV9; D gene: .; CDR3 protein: CASSVDLNQPQHF
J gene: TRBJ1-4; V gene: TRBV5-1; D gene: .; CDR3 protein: CASSLGRTFRGEKLFF
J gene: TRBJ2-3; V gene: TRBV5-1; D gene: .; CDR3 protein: CASSLDARSDTQYF
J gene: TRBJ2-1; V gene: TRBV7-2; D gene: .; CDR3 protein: CASSLEQLNEQFF
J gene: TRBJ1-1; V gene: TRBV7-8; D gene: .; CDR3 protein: CASSLQAGAGTEAFF
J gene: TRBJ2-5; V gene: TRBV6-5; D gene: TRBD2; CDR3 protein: CASSYRGGPGETQYF
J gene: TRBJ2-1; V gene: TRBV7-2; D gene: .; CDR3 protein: CASSDRYNEQFF
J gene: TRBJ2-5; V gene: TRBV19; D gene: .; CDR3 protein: CASSIGTVPARTQYF
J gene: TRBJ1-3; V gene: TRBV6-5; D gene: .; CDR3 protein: CASSSLGGSGNTIYF
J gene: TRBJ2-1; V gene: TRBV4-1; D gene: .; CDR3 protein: CASSQERWGYEQFF
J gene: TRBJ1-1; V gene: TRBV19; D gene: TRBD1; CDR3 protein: CASSRDRGTEAFF
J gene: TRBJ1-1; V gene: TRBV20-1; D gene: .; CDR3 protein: CSARDSREAFF
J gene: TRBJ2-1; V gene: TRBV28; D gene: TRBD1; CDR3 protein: CASSRSTGLGSLDNEQFF
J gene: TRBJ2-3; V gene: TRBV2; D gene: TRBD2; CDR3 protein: CASSRLAENTDTQYF
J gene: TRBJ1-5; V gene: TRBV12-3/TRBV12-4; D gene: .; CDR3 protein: CASSYAVNQPQHF
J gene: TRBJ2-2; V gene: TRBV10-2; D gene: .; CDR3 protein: CASGLTNTGELFF
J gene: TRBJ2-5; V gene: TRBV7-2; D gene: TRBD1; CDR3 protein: CASSPWDRFGETQYF